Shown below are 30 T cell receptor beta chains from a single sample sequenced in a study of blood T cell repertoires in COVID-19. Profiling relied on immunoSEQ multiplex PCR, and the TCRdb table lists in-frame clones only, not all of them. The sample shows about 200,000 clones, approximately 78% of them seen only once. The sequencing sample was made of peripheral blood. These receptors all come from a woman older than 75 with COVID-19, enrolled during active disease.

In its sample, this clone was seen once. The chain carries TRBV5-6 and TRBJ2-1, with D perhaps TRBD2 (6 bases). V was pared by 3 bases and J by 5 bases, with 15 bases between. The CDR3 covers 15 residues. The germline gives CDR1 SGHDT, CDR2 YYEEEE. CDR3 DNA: TGTGCCAGCAGCTCCCGGGACTTGTACCACAATGAGCAGTTCTTC. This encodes CASSSRDLYHNEQFF.

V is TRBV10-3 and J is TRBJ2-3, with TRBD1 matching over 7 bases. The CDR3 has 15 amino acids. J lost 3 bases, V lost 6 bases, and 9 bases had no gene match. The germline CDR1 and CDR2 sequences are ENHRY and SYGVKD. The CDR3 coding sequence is TGTGCCATCAGATCTGGACAGGAGATTACAGATACGCAGTATTTT. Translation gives CAIRSGQEITDTQYF.

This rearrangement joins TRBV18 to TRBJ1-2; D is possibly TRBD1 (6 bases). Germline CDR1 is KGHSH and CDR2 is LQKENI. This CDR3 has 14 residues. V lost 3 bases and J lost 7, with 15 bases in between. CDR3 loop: CASSPLSGASGYTF. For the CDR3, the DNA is TGTGCCAGCTCACCTCTTTCAGGGGCCTCTGGCTACACCTTC.

This chain's CDR3 is CASSPPGTGNIQYF. CDR3 nucleotide sequence: TGTGCCAGCAGCCCCCCCGGGACAGGGAACATTCAGTACTTC. The rearrangement joins TRBV9 to TRBJ2-4, with 9 bases identical to TRBD1. J gave up 7 bases and V 4 bases, and 6 bases lay outside the gene matches. This CDR3 is built from 14 residues. Germline lookup yields CDR1 SGDLS and CDR2 YYNGEE.

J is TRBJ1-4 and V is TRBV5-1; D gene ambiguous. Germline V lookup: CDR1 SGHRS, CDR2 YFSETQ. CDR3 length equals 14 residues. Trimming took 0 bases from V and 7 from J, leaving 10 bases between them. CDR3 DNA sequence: TGCGCCAGCAGCTTGGAATATTCGGGTGAAAAACTGTTTTTT. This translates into CASSLEYSGEKLFF.

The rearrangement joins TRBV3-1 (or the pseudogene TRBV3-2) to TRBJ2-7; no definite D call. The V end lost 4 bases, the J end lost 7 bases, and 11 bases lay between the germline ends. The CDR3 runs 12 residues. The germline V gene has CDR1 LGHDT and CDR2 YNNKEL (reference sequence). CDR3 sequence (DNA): TGTGCCAGCAGCCCCACGCCTAAGGAGCAGTACTTC. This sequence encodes CASSPTPKEQYF.

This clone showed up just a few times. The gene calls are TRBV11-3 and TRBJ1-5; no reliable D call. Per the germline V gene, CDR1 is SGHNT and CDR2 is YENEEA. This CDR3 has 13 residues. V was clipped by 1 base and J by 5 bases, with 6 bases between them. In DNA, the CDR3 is TGTGCCAGCAGCTTAGTTCTAGATCAGCCCCAGCATTTT. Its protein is CASSLVLDQPQHF.

This chain's CDR3 is CASSAFLFDSPLHF. The CDR3 nucleotides are TGCGCCAGCAGTGCGTTCCTCTTTGATTCACCCCTCCACTTT. V gene TRBV10-2 combines with J gene TRBJ1-6; the D is unclear. The germline CDR1 and CDR2 sequences are WSHSY and SAAADI. The germline V and J ends were trimmed by 4 bases and 8 bases, with 12 bases remaining between them. CDR3 length: 14 residues.

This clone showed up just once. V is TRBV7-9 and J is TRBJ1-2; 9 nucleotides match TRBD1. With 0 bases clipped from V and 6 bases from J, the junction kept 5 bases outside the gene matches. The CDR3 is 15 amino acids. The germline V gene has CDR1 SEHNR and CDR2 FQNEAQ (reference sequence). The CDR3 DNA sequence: TGTGCCAGCAGCTTAGCGTCCGGGACAGGGCATGGCTACACCTTC. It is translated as CASSLASGTGHGYTF.

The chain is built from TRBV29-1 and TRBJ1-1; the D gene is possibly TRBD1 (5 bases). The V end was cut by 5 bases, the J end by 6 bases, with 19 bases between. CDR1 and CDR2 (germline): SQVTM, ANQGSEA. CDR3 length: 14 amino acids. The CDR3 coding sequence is TGCAGCGTTTGGGACCTAAGGCCGGGGGCTGAAGCTTTCTTT. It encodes CSVWDLRPGAEAFF. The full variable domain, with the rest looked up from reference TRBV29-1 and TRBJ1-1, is SAVISQKPSRDICQRGTSLTIQCQVDSQVTMMFWYRQQPGQSLTLIATANQGSEATYESGFVIDKFPISRPNLTFSTLTVSNMSPEDSSIYLCSVWDLRPGAEAFFGQGTRLTVV.

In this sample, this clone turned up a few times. Written as DNA, the CDR3 is TGTGCCAGCAGTTACTCGGCGGGATACTCTGGAAACACCATATATTTT. It codes for CASSYSAGYSGNTIYF. This chain connects TRBV6-6 to TRBJ1-3; D gene ambiguous. Trimming stripped 0 bases from V and 0 bases from J, with 9 bases between. The CDR3 extends over 16 amino acids. From germline, CDR1 is MNHNY and CDR2 SVGAGI (reference sequence).

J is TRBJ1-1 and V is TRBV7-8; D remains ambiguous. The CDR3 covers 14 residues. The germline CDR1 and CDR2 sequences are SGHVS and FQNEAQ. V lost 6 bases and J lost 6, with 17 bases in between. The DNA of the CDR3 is TGTGCCAGCAGTCTAGGATGGATCGACCCTGAAGCTTTCTTT. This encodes CASSLGWIDPEAFF.

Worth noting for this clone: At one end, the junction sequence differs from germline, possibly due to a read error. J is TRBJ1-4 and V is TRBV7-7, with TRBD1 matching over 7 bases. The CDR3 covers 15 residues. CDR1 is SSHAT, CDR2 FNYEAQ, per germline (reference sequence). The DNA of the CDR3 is TGTGCTAGCAGCTTCCAGACAGGGCTTAATGAAAAACTGTTTTTT. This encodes CASSFQTGLNEKLFF.

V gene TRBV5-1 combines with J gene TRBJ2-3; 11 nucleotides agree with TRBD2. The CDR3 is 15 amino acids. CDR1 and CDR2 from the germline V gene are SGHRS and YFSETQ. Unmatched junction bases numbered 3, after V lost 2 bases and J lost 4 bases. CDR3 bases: TGCGCCAGCAGCTTACTAGCGGGAGTGGCAGATACGCAGTATTTT. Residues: CASSLLAGVADTQYF. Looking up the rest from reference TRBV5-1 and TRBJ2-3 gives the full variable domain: KAGVTQTPRYLIKTRGQQVTLSCSPISGHRSVSWYQQTPGQGLQFLFEYFSETQRNKGNFPGRFSGRQFSNSRSEMNVSTLELGDSALYLCASSLLAGVADTQYFGPGTRLTVL.

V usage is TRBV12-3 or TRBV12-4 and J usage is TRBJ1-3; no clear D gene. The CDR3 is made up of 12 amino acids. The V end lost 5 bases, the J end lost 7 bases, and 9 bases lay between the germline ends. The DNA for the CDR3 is TGTGCCAGCAGTCCGAGGCCCAACACCATATATTTT. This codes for CASSPRPNTIYF.

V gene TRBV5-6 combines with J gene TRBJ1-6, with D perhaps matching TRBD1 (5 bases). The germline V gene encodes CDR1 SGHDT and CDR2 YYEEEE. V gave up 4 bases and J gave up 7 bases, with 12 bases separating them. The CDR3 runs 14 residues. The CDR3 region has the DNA TGTGCCAGCAGCCTAAGGGGCCTCAATTCACCCCTCCACTTT. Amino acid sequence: CASSLRGLNSPLHF. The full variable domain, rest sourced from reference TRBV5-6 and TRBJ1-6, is DAGVTQSPTHLIKTRGQQVTLRCSPKSGHDTVSWYQQALGQGPQFIFQYYEEEERQRGNFPDRFSGHQFPNYSSELNVNALLLGDSALYLCASSLRGLNSPLHFGNGTRLTVT.

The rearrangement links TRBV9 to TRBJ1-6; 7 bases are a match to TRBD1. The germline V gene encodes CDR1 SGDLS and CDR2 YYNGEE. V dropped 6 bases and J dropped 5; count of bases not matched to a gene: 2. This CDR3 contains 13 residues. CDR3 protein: CASKTGNNSPLHF. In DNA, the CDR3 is TGTGCCAGCAAGACAGGGAATAATTCACCCCTCCACTTT.

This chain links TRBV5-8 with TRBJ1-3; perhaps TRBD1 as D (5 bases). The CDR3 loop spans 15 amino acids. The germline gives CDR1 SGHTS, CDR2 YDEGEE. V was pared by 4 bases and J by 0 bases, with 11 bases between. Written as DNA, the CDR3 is TGTGCCAGCAGCCCTGGGGGGTACTCTGGAAACACCATATATTTT. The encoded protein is CASSPGGYSGNTIYF.

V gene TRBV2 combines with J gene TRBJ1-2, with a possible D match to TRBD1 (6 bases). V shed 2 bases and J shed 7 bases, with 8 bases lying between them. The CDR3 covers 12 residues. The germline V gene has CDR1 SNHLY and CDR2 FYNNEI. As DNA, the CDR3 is TGTGCCAGCAGTGAAAGGGGGTTTGGCTACACCTTC. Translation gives CASSERGFGYTF.

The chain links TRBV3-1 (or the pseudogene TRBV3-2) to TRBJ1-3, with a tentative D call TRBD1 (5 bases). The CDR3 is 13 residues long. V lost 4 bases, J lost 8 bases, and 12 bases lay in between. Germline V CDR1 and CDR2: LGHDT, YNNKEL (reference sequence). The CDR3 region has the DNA TGTGCCAGCAGCCCAAATGCGGGGCACACCATATATTTT. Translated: CASSPNAGHTIYF.

The CDR3 sequence is CASSVSGRAAYEQYF. The CDR3 nucleotides are TGTGCCAGCAGTGTTTCCGGGAGGGCGGCATACGAGCAGTACTTC. The gene calls are TRBV2 and TRBJ2-7; 8 nucleotides agree with TRBD2. CDR1 is SNHLY, CDR2 FYNNEI, per germline. CDR3 length: 15 amino acids. J lost 4 bases, V lost 4 bases, and 9 bases had no gene match.

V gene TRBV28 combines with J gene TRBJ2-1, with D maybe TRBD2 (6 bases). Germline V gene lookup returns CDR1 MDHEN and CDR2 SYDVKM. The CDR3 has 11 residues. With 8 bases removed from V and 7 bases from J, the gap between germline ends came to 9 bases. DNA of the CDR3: TGTGCCAGCCCCAGCGGGAATGAGCAGTTCTTC. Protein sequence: CASPSGNEQFF.

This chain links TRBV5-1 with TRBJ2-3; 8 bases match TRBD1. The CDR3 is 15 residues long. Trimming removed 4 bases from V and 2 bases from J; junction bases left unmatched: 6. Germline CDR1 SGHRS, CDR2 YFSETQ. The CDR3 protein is CASSHPGGPTDTQYF. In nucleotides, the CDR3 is TGCGCCAGCAGCCACCCAGGGGGCCCCACAGATACGCAGTATTTT.

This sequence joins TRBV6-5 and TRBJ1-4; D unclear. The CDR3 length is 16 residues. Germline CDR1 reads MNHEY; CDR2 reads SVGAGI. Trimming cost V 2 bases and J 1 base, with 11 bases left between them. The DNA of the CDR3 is TGTGCCAGCAGTTACGGCTCGGGTCGAACTAATGAAAAACTGTTTTTT. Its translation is CASSYGSGRTNEKLFF.

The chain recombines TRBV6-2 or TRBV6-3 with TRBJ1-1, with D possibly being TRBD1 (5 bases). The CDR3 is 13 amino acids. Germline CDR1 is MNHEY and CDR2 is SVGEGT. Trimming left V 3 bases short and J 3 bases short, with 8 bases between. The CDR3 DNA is TGTGCCAGCAGTTATGCGGGGGACACTGAAGCTTTCTTT. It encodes CASSYAGDTEAFF.

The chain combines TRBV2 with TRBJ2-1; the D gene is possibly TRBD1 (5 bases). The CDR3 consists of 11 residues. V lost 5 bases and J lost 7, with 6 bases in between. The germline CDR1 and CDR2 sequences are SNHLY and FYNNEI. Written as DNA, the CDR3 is TGTGCCAGCAGTAAGGGGAATGAGCAGTTCTTC. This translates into CASSKGNEQFF.

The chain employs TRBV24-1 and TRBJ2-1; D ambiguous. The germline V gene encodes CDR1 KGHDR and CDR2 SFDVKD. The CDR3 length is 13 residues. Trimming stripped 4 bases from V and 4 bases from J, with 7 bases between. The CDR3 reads CATSENSYNEQFF. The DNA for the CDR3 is TGTGCCACCAGTGAAAACAGTTACAATGAGCAGTTCTTC.

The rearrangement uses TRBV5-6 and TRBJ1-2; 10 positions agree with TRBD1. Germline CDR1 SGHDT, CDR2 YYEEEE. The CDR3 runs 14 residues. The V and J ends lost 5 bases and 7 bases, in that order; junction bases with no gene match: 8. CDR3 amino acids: CASSSRQGAGGYTF. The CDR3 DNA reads TGTGCCAGCAGTTCGAGACAGGGGGCGGGTGGCTACACCTTC.

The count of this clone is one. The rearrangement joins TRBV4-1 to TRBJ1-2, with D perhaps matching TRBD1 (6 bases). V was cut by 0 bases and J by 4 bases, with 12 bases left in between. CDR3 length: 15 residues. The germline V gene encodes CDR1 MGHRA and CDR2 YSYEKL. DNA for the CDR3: TGCGCCAGCAGCCAAGACCCAGGGGAAGTCTATGGCTACACCTTC. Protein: CASSQDPGEVYGYTF.

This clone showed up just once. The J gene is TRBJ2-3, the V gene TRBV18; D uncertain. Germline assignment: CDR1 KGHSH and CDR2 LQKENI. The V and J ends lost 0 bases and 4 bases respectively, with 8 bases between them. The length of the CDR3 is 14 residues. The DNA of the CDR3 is TGTGCCAGCTCACCACCCGGCAGGCCAGATACGCAGTATTTT. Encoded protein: CASSPPGRPDTQYF.